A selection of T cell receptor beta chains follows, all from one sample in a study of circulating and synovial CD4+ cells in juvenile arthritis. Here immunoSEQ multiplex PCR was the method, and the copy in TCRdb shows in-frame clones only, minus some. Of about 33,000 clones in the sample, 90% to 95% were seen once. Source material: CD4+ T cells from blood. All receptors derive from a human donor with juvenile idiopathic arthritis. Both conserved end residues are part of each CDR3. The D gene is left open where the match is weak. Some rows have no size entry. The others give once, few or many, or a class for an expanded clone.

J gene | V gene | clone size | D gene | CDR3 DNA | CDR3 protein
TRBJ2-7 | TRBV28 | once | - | TGTGCCAGCAGCGCCCGAGATCTCCCCGGGGTCTACGAGCAGTACTTC | CASSARDLPGVYEQYF
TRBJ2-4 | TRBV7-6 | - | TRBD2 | TGTGCCAGCAGCGCAACTAGCGGGGGCCCCCTAAGGCCAAAAAACATTCAGTACTTC | CASSATSGGPLRPKNIQYF
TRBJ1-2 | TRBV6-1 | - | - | TGTGCCAGCAGTGAAATCCGGACAGAGTATGGCTACACCTTC | CASSEIRTEYGYTF
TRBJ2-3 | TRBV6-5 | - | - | TGTGCCAGCAGTGCTAGTGGCAGGGGCACAGATACGCAGTATTTT | CASSASGRGTDTQYF
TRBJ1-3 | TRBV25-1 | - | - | TGTGCCAGCAGTGACCCAGGGATTGGAAACACCATATATTTT | CASSDPGIGNTIYF
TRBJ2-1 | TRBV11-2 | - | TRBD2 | TGTGCCAGCAGCTCGCAGACTAGCGGGAGGGCCCACAATGAGCAGTTCTTC | CASSSQTSGRAHNEQFF
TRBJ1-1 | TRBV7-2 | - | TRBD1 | TGTGCCAGCAGCATCCAGGGGGCTGGTACTGAAGCTTTCTTT | CASSIQGAGTEAFF
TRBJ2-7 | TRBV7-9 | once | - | TGTGCCAGCAGCTTAACGACAGTCTACGAGCAGTACTTC | CASSLTTVYEQYF
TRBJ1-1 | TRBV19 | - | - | TGTGCCAGTAGTATAGGACAGCTGAACACTGAAGCTTTCTTT | CASSIGQLNTEAFF
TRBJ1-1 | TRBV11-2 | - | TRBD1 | TGTGCCAGCAGCCCCATAACCCCAGGGACAGGGCAGCAAGCTTTCTTT | CASSPITPGTGQQAFF
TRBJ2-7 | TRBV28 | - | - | TGTGCCAGCAGACCAGAGGGCCCCTACGAGCAGTACTTC | CASRPEGPYEQYF
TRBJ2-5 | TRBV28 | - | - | TGTGCCAGCAGTGTCGGGGACATCCCGAAAGAGACCCAGTACTTC | CASSVGDIPKETQYF
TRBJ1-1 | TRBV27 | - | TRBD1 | TGTGCCAGCAGTTCCTCGAGGACAGGGACGGGCACTGAAGCTTTCTTT | CASSSSRTGTGTEAFF
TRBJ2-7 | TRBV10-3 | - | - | TGTGCCATCAGTGTCTCCGGCGATGCGGCCAACGAGCAGTACTTC | CAISVSGDAANEQYF
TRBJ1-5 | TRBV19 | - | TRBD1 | TGTGCCAGTACCGACAGGGGGCGAGGTTATCAGCCCCAGCATTTT | CASTDRGRGYQPQHF
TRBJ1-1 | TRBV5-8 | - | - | TGTGCCAGCAGCTTGTGGAGCACTGAAGCTTTCTTT | CASSLWSTEAFF
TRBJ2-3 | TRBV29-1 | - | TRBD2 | TGCAGCTTGACTAGCGGGAGTCAAGATACGCAGTATTTT | CSLTSGSQDTQYF
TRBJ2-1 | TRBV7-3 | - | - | TGTGCCAGCAGCCAAAGGGTGGCAGGGGTAATGAGTAATGAGCAGTTCTTC | CASSQRVAGVMSNEQFF
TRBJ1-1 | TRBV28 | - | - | TGTGCCAGCAGTTGGGTAGCGAACACTGAAGCTTTCTTT | CASSWVANTEAFF
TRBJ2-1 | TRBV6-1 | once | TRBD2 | TGTGCCAGCAGTCGGACTAGCACTGAGCAGTTCTTC | CASSRTSTEQFF
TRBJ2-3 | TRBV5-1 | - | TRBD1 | TGCGCCAGCAGCTTAAGGGGGCGCGGGGATACGCAGTATTTT | CASSLRGRGDTQYF
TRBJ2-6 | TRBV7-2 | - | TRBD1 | TGTGCCAGCAGCTTACCGGACAGGGACTTAGGCGGGGCCAACGTCCTGACTTTC | CASSLPDRDLGGANVLTF
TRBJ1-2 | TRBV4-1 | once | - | TGCGCCAGCAGCCAAGTAGCCTATGGCTACACCTTC | CASSQVAYGYTF
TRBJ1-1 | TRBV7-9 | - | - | TGTGCCAGCAGCTCGGTACCAGGGGATTGGGTGAACACTGAAGCTTTCTTT | CASSSVPGDWVNTEAFF
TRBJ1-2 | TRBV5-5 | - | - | TGTGCCAGCAGCTTGGAAACGACAGGTTTCGGCTACACCTTC | CASSLETTGFGYTF
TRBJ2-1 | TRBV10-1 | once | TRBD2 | TGCGCCAGCAGTGAGGAGGGGACTACGGCGCAGTTCTTC | CASSEEGTTAQFF
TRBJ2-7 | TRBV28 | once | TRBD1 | TGTGCCAGCATGACCGGGACAGGGGGGTACGAGCAGTACTTC | CASMTGTGGYEQYF
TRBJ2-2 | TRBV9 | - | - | TGTGCCAGCAGCGCCGGGCGGGGAGGCTTGGGCCGGGAGCTGTTTTTT | CASSAGRGGLGRELFF
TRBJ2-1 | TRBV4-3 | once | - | TGCGCCAGCAGCCAAGAAGCGGGCAATGAGCAGTTCTTC | CASSQEAGNEQFF
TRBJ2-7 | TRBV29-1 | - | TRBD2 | TGCAGCGTCAGATTGACTAGCGGCGCCTACGAGCAGTACTTC | CSVRLTSGAYEQYF
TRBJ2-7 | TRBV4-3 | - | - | TGCGCCAGCAGCCAAGATTTAGCGCCCAGCTCCTACGAGCAGTACTTC | CASSQDLAPSSYEQYF
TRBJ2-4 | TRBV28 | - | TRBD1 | TGTGCCAGCAGTCTACGAACAGGGGGAAGAGCCAAAAACATTCAGTACTTC | CASSLRTGGRAKNIQYF
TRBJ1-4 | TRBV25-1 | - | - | TGTGCCAGCAGTGAATTCGGAGGGTTTGAAAAACTGTTTTTT | CASSEFGGFEKLFF
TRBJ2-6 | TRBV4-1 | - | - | TGCGCCAGCAGAAAACAGGGTTCCTCTGGGGCCAACGTCCTGACTTTC | CASRKQGSSGANVLTF
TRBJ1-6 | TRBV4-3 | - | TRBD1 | TGCGCCAGCAGCCTTATCCACCCAGGGGGCTCAAGTTCACCCCTCCACTTT | CASSLIHPGGSSSPLHF
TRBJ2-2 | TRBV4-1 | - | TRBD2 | TGCGCCAGCAGCCGGCAACTAGCGGCGAACACCGGGGAGCTGTTTTTT | CASSRQLAANTGELFF
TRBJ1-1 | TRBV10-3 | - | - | TGTGCCATCAGTGAGTCAGCTGGGGGGGCGAACACTGAAGCTTTCTTT | CAISESAGGANTEAFF
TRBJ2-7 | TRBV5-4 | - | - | TGTGCCAGCAGCCACGGGGTGGGGGCCGGTTACGAGCAGTACTTC | CASSHGVGAGYEQYF
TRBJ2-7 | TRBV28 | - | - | TGTGCCAGCGGTAAACAAGCCTACGAGCAGTACTTC | CASGKQAYEQYF
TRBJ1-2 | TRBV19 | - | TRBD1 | TGTGCCAGTAGTATCCGGGACAGCACCTATGGCTACACCTTC | CASSIRDSTYGYTF
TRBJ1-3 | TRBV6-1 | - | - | TGTGCCAGCTTGCAGGGGTCTGGAAACACCATATATTTT | CASLQGSGNTIYF
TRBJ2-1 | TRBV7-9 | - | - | TGTGCCAGCACCAAATCGGTAGTTATCGATGAGCAGTTCTTC | CASTKSVVIDEQFF
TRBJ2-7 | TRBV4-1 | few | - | TGCGCCAGCAGCCAAGATGGTCGGGGCGAGCAGTACTTC | CASSQDGRGEQYF
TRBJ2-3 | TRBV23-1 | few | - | TGCGCCAGCAGTCAATTCTCCACAGATACGCAGTATTTT | CASSQFSTDTQYF
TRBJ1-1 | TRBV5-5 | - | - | TGTGCCAGCAGCTTGTTAACCGGTATGAACACTGAAGCTTTCTTT | CASSLLTGMNTEAFF
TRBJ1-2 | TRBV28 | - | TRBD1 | TGTGCCAGCAGTTCCACAGGGGGCGGCTACACCTTC | CASSSTGGGYTF